The table lists the clone carrying this T cell receptor beta chain with many counts. This sample was included in a study of human T cells and chemical hapten exposure. As originally analysed: Sample-level TCR yields exhibited a median of about 96,000, with a range of roughly 20,000 to 700,000. TCRdb used MiXCR to reprocess the 5' RACE reads, holding one entry per CDR3 protein. The V and J calls were not made by the authors but by TCRdb's processing. The table lists approximately 150,000 distinct CDR3 sequences, around 4.1% of them singletons, with around 1.4% in the top ten. Sequencing started from total RNA isolated from unfractionated whole blood. The CDR3 spans 17 residues. The V gene end was trimmed by 4 bases and the J gene end by 4 bases; junction bases not matched to a gene: 9. CDR1 is SGDLS, CDR2 YYNGEE, per germline.

The chain has TRBV9 and TRBJ1-6; TRBD1 matches 9 bases. The clonotype comes from a female donor in good health. The CDR3 sequence: CASSPPGGTGYNSPLHF. Written as DNA, the CDR3 is TGTGCCAGCAGCCCTCCCGGAGGGACAGGGTATAATTCACCCCTCCACTTT.